This T cell receptor beta chain stems from a study of post-analysis software for immune sequencing data. The V and J ends lost 2 bases and 1 base respectively, with 9 bases between them. This CDR3 comprises 15 residues. CDR1 and CDR2 (germline): SGHAT, FQNNGV. cDNA libraries of TCR beta carried unique molecular identifiers. TCRdb recomputed calls from the PCR reads with MiXCR, one row per CDR3 protein. The sample consists of about 160,000 distinct CDR3 sequences, roughly 34% of them appearing once. The chain uses TRBV11-2 and TRBJ2-4; D is perhaps TRBD1 (5 bases). The TCR was taken from a girl aged 10-17 years with multiple sclerosis. The specimen comprised blood, sampled after autologous hematopoietic stem cell transplantation. The CDR3 DNA reads TGTGCCAGCAGCTTACGGAGACAGGCCAAAAACATTCAGTACTTC. Its translation: CASSLRRQAKNIQYF. The entire variable domain, with the rest obtained from reference TRBV11-2 and TRBJ2-4, is as follows: EAGVAQSPRYKIIEKRQSVAFWCNPISGHATLYWYQQILGQGPKLLIQFQNNGVVDDSQLPKDRFSAERLKGVDSTLKIQPAKLEDSAVYLCASSLRRQAKNIQYFGAGTRLSVL.